Each of the 11 T cell receptor beta chains below was sequenced from the same sample in a study of blood T cells in healthy people across ages. For the second PCR, which ran for about 7 to 11 cycles, a sample-barcoded 5' primer and a J-beta primer mix were used. Via MiXCR, TCRdb re-called the 5' RACE reads, giving one row per CDR3 protein. The sample holds over a million distinct CDR3 sequences; more than 40% are singletons and the top ten take approximately 17%. Sequencing was carried out using blood. The receptors originated from a woman in her sixties in good health.

This clonotype has just a few counts. The V and J genes are TRBV20-1 and TRBJ2-2; 10 bases map to TRBD2. This CDR3 contains 15 residues. Germline values: CDR1 DFQATT, CDR2 SNEGSKA (reference sequence). The J segment lost 1 base and the V segment lost 3 bases, leaving 2 bases of the junction unmatched. The CDR3, as DNA: TGCAGTGCTAGTCGGACTAGCGGGAACACCGGGGAGCTGTTTTTT. This translates into CSASRTSGNTGELFF.

The chain uses TRBV2 and TRBJ2-1; 8 bases fit TRBD2. The germline V gene has CDR1 SNHLY and CDR2 FYNNEI. V trimming: 5 bases; J trimming: 3 bases; junction bases outside the gene matches: 9. The CDR3 is made up of 16 amino acids. The CDR3 DNA sequence: TGTGCCAGCAGTCCCAGCCGACTAGCGTACTACAATGAGCAGTTCTTC. Translation: CASSPSRLAYYNEQFF.

This chain links TRBV10-3 with TRBJ1-2; no firm D call. The V gene's germline CDR1 is ENHRY and CDR2 SYGVKD. Between the trimmed V and J ends, which lost 0 bases and 0 bases, there was a span of 11 bases. This CDR3 is built from 16 residues. In DNA form, the CDR3 reads TGTGCCATCAGTGAGTCAAGAGGTGAAGCTAACTATGGCTACACCTTC. This sequence encodes CAISESRGEANYGYTF.

The V call is TRBV19, the J call TRBJ2-1, with unresolved D. With 2 bases removed from V and 7 bases from J, the gap between germline ends came to 12 bases. The CDR3 covers 14 residues. Per the germline V gene, CDR1 is LNHDA and CDR2 is SQIVND (reference sequence). The CDR3 region has the DNA TGTGCCAGTAGTATATTGGGTCCTCGGAATGAGCAGTTCTTC. Its translation: CASSILGPRNEQFF.

This clonotype was counted between two and nine times. V usage is TRBV5-1 and J usage is TRBJ2-3; 7 nucleotides agree with TRBD2. Germline V CDR1 and CDR2: SGHRS, YFSETQ. V lost 0 bases to trimming and J lost 3 bases; unmatched junction nucleotides: 7. The CDR3 is 16 amino acids. The CDR3 coding sequence is TGCGCCAGCAGCTTGGTCCGGCAGGGAGGGACAGATACGCAGTATTTT. It is translated as CASSLVRQGGTDTQYF.

With respect to this clonotype: One base away lies a much larger clone, so this may be a sequencing read error. The chain couples TRBV7-8 to TRBJ2-5; D ambiguous. TRBJ2-7 matches the DNA end more closely, so the J call is doubtful. Germline V gene lookup returns CDR1 SGHVS and CDR2 FQNEAQ. This CDR3 has 14 amino acids. This CDR3 reads CASSLSRSPYEQYF. In nucleotides, the CDR3 is TGTGCCAGCAGCTTATCAAGGAGCCCCTACGAGCAGTACTTC.

DNA of the CDR3: TGCAGTGCTAGAGATGGGTTTTACGAGCAGTACTTC. Residues: CSARDGFYEQYF. The genes are TRBV20-1 and TRBJ2-5; no clear D. TRBJ2-7 matches the DNA end more closely, so the J call is doubtful. This CDR3 region has 12 residues. CDR1 DFQATT and CDR2 SNEGSKA come from the germline V gene (reference sequence).

With respect to this clonotype: It may be a read error: a sequence one base away is much more abundant. The chain joins TRBV7-2 to TRBJ2-4, with 8 bases fitting TRBD1. Germline assignment: CDR1 SGHTA and CDR2 FQGNSA. The CDR3 extends over 14 amino acids. CDR3 coding DNA: TGTGCCGGCAGCTTAGACAGGGGTAAAAACATTCAGTACTTC. Its translation is CAGSLDRGKNIQYF.

The chain has TRBV6-1 and TRBJ1-4; the D is unclear. The CDR3 has 15 amino acids. V was clipped by 4 bases and J by 0 bases, with 9 bases between them. Germline CDR1 and CDR2: MNHNS and SASEGT. For the CDR3, the DNA is TGTGCCAGCAGTGGCCAACACGCAACTAATGAAAAACTGTTTTTT. Encoded protein: CASSGQHATNEKLFF.

V and J are TRBV5-5 and TRBJ1-1; D is unresolved. V shed 3 bases and J shed 0 bases, with 15 bases lying between them. Germline V gene sequence: CDR1 SGHKS, CDR2 YYEKEE (reference sequence). This CDR3 is 16 amino acids long. DNA for the CDR3: TGTGCCAGCAGCTCCGGGTTAGGCAGCTTGAACACTGAAGCTTTCTTT. Translated, it gives CASSSGLGSLNTEAFF.

The genes are TRBV29-1 and TRBJ2-3; 7 bases line up with TRBD2. Germline lookup yields CDR1 SQVTM and CDR2 ANQGSEA. The CDR3 has 14 amino acids. The junction had 14 bases not matched to a gene; V was cut back by 8 bases and J by 6 bases. CDR3 bases: TGCAGCTTTGCGGGGGAGACTAGTATTGATACGCAGTATTTT. Its protein product is CSFAGETSIDTQYF.